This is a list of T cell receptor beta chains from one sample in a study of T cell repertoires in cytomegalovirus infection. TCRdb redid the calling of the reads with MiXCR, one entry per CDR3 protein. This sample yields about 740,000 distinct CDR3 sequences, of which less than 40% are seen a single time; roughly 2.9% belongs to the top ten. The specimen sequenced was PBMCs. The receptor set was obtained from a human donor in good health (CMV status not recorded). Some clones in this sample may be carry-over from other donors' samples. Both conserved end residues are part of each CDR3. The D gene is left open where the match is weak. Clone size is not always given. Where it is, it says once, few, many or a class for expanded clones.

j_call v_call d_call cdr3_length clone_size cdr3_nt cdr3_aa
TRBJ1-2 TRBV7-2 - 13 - TGTGCCAGCAGCTTACCGGCAGTCGAAGGCTACACCTTC CASSLPAVEGYTF
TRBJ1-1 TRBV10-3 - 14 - TGTGCCATCAGTTCGGGACGGGTAAACACTGAAGCTTTCTTT CAISSGRVNTEAFF
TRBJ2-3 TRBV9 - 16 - TGTGCCAGCAGTTTGGGACCAAGCCAAGTCACAGATACGCAGTATTTT CASSLGPSQVTDTQYF
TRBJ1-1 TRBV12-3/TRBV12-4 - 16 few TGTGCCAGCAGACGTCTCTCATCAGGTATGAACACTGAAGCTTTCTTT CASRRLSSGMNTEAFF
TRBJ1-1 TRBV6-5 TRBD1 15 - TGTGCCAGCAGTTCATCACAGGGGGTGTACACTGAAGCTTTCTTT CASSSSQGVYTEAFF
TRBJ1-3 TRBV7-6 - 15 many TGTGCCAGCAGCGGATCAGGACAGAGGGGTTCCACCATATATTTT CASSGSGQRGSTIYF
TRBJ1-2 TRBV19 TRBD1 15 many TGTGCCAGTAGCCACCCGGGACAGGGGAACTATGGCTACACCTTC CASSHPGQGNYGYTF
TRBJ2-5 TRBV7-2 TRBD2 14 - TGTGCCAGCAGCCAACGTATAGCGGGGGAGACCCAGTACTTC CASSQRIAGETQYF
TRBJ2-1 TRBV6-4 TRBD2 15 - TGTGCCAGCAGTGACTCGACGGGGGGGCCTGATGAGCAGTTCTTC CASSDSTGGPDEQFF
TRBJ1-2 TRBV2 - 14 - TGTGCCAGCATCTTAGAGCGGTCAGGAAGTGGCTACACCTTC CASILERSGSGYTF
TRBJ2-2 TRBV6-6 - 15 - TGTGCCAGCACCCAGGCACGTGGGAACACCGGGGAGCTGTTTTTT CASTQARGNTGELFF
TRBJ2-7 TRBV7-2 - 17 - TGTGCCAGCAGCTCACGCGATCGCCCCCTCATAGATTACGAGCAGTACTTC CASSSRDRPLIDYEQYF